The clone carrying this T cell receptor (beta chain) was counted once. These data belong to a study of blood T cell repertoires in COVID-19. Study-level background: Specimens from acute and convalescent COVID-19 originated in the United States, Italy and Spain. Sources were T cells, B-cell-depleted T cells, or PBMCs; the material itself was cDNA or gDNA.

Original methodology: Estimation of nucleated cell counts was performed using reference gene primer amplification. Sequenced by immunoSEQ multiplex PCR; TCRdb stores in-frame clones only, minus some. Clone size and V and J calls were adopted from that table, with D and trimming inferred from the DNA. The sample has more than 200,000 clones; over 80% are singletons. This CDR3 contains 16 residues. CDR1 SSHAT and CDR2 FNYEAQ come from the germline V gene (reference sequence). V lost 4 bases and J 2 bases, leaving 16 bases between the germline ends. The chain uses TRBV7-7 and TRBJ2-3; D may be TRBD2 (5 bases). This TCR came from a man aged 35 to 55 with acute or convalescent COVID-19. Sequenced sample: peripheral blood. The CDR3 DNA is TGTGCCAGCAGCTCGGCCGTAGGCCGGGACACAGATACGCAGTATTTT. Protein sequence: CASSSAVGRDTDTQYF.